The T cell receptor beta chain described here comes from a study of shared clonotypes between healthy human individuals. Data came from immunoSEQ multiplex PCR; TCRdb stores just in-frame clones and leaves some out. The sample shows over a million clones, more than 60% of them seen only once. Study-wide findings and caveats: Between several donors, naive CD4 clonotypes were shared at a level of around 5.1%. Against clonotypes common to all four donors, non-shared ones had lower generation probabilities. Incompleteness in sorted-subset sequencing, despite large depth, was shown by rarefaction. Genetic and exposure-history diversity was limited by the few donors.

This clone was counted once. Its specificity is unknown. The CDR3 is 13 residues long. V gave up 4 bases and J gave up 6 bases, with 10 bases separating them. Germline V gives CDR1 SNHLY, CDR2 FYNNEI. Sample: memory CD4+ T cells sorted from blood. Described subset: CD45RA-negative fraction. This sequence originates from a man younger than 35 in good health. V is TRBV2 and J is TRBJ1-3; possible D gene TRBD1, 5 bases. CDR3 nucleotides: TGTGCCAGCAGTGCCCAGGGTAAAAACACCATATATTTT. It is translated as CASSAQGKNTIYF.